This record covers a single TCR beta chain. The target antigen is unknown. The method was immunoSEQ multiplex PCR; TCRdb's version includes in-frame clones alone and lacks a portion of them. The sample records about 130,000 clones, approximately 91% being singletons. Germline values: CDR1 SGHRS, CDR2 YFSETQ. Between the trimmed V and J ends, which lost 2 bases and 2 bases, there was a span of 7 bases. The CDR3 sequence is 13 residues long. This specimen comes from a study of T cell responses to AZD1222 COVID-19 vaccine. Study-wide background: Doses given second, at about 4 or about 12 weeks, were pooled.

Broader study findings: The sample set comprised mostly white British donors with more females, and clonal diversity was possibly underestimated.

The chain carries TRBV5-1 and TRBJ2-5; D may be TRBD1 (6 bases). Sequenced here: peripheral blood, sampled on day 0 of AZD1222 vaccination. The clonotype was recovered from an adult in good health. This chain's CDR3 is CASSFGQQETQYF. The CDR3 DNA reads TGCGCCAGCAGCTTCGGACAGCAAGAGACCCAGTACTTC.